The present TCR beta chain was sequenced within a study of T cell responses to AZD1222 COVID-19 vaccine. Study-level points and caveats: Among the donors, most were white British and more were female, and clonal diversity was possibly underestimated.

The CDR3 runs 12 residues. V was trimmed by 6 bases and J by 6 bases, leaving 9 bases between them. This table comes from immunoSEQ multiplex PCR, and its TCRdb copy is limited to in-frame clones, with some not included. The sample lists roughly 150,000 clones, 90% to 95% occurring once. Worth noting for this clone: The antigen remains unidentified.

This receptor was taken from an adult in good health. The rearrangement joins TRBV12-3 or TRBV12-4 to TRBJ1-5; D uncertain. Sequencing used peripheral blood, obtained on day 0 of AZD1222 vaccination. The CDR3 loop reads CASRTAGQPQHF. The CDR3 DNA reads TGTGCCAGCAGGACGGCAGGTCAGCCCCAGCATTTT.